This T cell receptor (beta chain) was sequenced in a study of blood T cell repertoires in COVID-19. In terms of age and location, participants ranged from roughly 18 to 89 years and lived in about 25 US areas. Two negative PCRs, clearance, or symptom resolution had been documented for recovered Cohort 3 donors. Clones were read by immunoSEQ multiplex PCR, and TCRdb kept only the in-frame ones, dropping some. Of more than 300,000 clones in the sample, around nine tenths were seen once. In germline, CDR1 is SGHTA, CDR2 FQGNSA. V trimming: 1 base; J trimming: 8 bases; junction bases outside the gene matches: 1. The CDR3 has 12 residues.

The source material was PBMCs or T cells enriched from blood (not recorded which). This chain joins TRBV7-2 and TRBJ1-2; 7 bases agree with TRBD1. The receptor was derived from a woman aged 25-40 years who had recovered from COVID-19. The CDR3 bases are TGTGCCAGCAGCTTAGACAGGGGAGGCTACACCTTC. It codes for CASSLDRGGYTF.